This T cell receptor beta chain was recovered during a study of beta chain features in type 1 diabetes. Expressed TCRB transcripts were sequenced because the entire RNA isolate underwent reverse transcription. The method was immunoSEQ multiplex PCR; TCRdb's version includes in-frame clones alone and lacks a portion of them. Among some 500,000 clones, approximately 10% were seen once, and the ten largest hold less than 0.06%. Unmatched junction bases numbered 6, after V lost 4 bases and J lost 3 bases. CDR1 and CDR2 from the germline V gene are SGHDT and YYEEEE. The CDR3 sequence is 15 residues long. The clonotype comes from a woman aged 18-29 years in good health. The chain couples TRBV5-6 to TRBJ2-1; 8 nucleotides agree with TRBD2. The specimen sequenced was naive CD4+ T cells from blood. The DNA of the CDR3 is TGTGCCAGCAGCGTAACCGGGACTAGCTACAATGAGCAGTTCTTC. Protein product: CASSVTGTSYNEQFF.